This entry lists 30 T cell receptor beta chains sequenced from one sample in a study of T cell repertoires in ileal Crohn's disease. Only in-frame clones appear in the TCRdb table, and some are missing; sequencing was by immunoSEQ multiplex PCR. The data contain roughly 16,000 clones, 85% to 95% of them singletons. Sequenced sample: ileal tissue. The receptor set was obtained from an adult with Crohn's disease.

The V call is TRBV30, the J call TRBJ1-3; D remains unclear. The CDR3 has 14 amino acids. Germline CDR1 and CDR2: GTSNPN and SVGIG (reference sequence). V lost 0 bases and J lost 11, with 17 bases in between. The CDR3 loop reads CAWSVEKQASAIYF. The CDR3 nucleotides are TGTGCCTGGAGTGTAGAGAAGCAAGCGAGCGCCATATATTTT.

As concerns this clone: This specimen includes other DNA sequences encoding the same CDR3. This chain connects TRBV6-1 to TRBJ1-1, with 7 bases that match TRBD1. Germline V gives CDR1 MNHNS, CDR2 SASEGT. V lost 3 bases to trimming and J lost 1 base; unmatched junction nucleotides: 2. The CDR3 runs 14 residues. CDR3 amino acids: CASSEYRGNTEAFF. CDR3 bases: TGTGCCAGCAGTGAGTACAGGGGGAACACTGAAGCTTTCTTT.

The chain joins TRBV15 to TRBJ2-1; TRBD2 is a possible D gene (5 bases). Trimming cost V 1 base and J 4 bases, with 17 bases left between them. Germline CDR1 and CDR2: LNHNV and YYDKDF (reference sequence). The CDR3 totals 17 residues. The CDR3 DNA reads TGTGCCACCAGCAGAGCGGACTCCCTTCCATTATACAATGAGCAGTTCTTC. Protein: CATSRADSLPLYNEQFF.

The chain uses TRBV19 and TRBJ1-5; D not resolved. CDR3 size: 14 residues. The germline V gene has CDR1 LNHDA and CDR2 SQIVND (reference sequence). V lost 4 bases and J lost 3, with 10 bases in between. This chain's CDR3 is CASSTQAINQPQHF. DNA of the CDR3: TGTGCCAGTAGTACTCAGGCGATCAATCAGCCCCAGCATTTT.

This clone occurred once. The J gene is TRBJ2-2, the V gene TRBV5-1; 11 positions agree with TRBD2. The CDR3 has 16 amino acids. Germline CDR1 and CDR2: SGHRS and YFSETQ. V was pared by 3 bases and J by 6 bases, with 7 bases of the junction left unmatched. The CDR3 bases are TGCGCCAGCAGCTCTAGCGGGGGGACGTATGCCGGGGAGCTGTTTTTT. It translates to CASSSSGGTYAGELFF.

The genes are TRBV2 and TRBJ2-2, with TRBD1 matching over 9 bases. The germline V gene has CDR1 SNHLY and CDR2 FYNNEI. Losses at the gene ends were 8 bases for V and 3 bases for J; bases not matched to a gene: 4. The CDR3 spans 14 residues. CDR3: CASQDRGDTGELFF. Written as DNA, the CDR3 is TGTGCCAGCCAGGACAGGGGAGACACCGGGGAGCTGTTTTTT.

The chain couples TRBV6-1 to TRBJ1-3, with TRBD1 matching over 7 bases. V lost 6 bases to trimming and J lost 0 bases; unmatched junction nucleotides: 5. Germline assignment: CDR1 MNHNS and CDR2 SASEGT. The CDR3 is made up of 15 amino acids. CDR3 in DNA: TGTGCCAGCAGAGGGGGACAGTTCTCTGGAAACACCATATATTTT. It yields the protein CASRGGQFSGNTIYF.

Only a few counts were recorded for this clone. The CDR3 DNA reads as TGTGCCAGCAGTGAATCCCCAAATCAGCCCCAGCATTTT. Its translation: CASSESPNQPQHF. The rearrangement uses TRBV2 and TRBJ1-5; D gene uncertain. Trimming shortened V by 2 bases and J by 4 bases, and 6 bases separated the two germline ends. CDR1 SNHLY and CDR2 FYNNEI come from the germline V gene. The CDR3 consists of 13 residues.

The rearrangement links TRBV5-6 to TRBJ1-2; D remains ambiguous. Deletions cut 4 bases from V and 2 bases from J, with 12 bases between. The germline gives CDR1 SGHDT, CDR2 YYEEEE. The CDR3 totals 14 residues. The CDR3 nucleotides read TGTGCCAGCAGCCCGTCGGGCGGGAACTATGGCTACACCTTC. Translation: CASSPSGGNYGYTF.

The chain employs TRBV5-1 and TRBJ2-1; 9 bases match TRBD2. This CDR3 is 14 amino acids long. Germline loops: CDR1 SGHRS, CDR2 YFSETQ. The junction had 2 bases not matched to a gene; V was cut back by 3 bases and J by 4 bases. CDR3 in DNA: TGCGCCAGCAGCTACAGCGGGGGGTACAATGAGCAGTTCTTC. Translation: CASSYSGGYNEQFF. Full variable domain (missing parts from reference TRBV5-1 and TRBJ2-1): KAGVTQTPRYLIKTRGQQVTLSCSPISGHRSVSWYQQTPGQGLQFLFEYFSETQRNKGNFPGRFSGRQFSNSRSEMNVSTLELGDSALYLCASSYSGGYNEQFFGPGTRLTVL.

This chain links TRBV5-1 with TRBJ2-1, with D maybe TRBD2 (5 bases). V was pared by 4 bases and J by 1 base, with 15 bases between. The germline CDR1 and CDR2 sequences are SGHRS and YFSETQ. The CDR3 totals 16 residues. The CDR3 loop is CASSVGSERSYNEQFF. The CDR3 nucleotides are TGCGCCAGCAGCGTGGGGAGCGAAAGGTCCTACAATGAGCAGTTCTTC.

The chain couples TRBV11-1 to TRBJ2-1, with TRBD1 matching 8 bases. This CDR3 comprises 16 residues. Germline trimming cut 4 bases from V and 3 bases from J; bases unmatched to any gene: 8. The germline CDR1 and CDR2 sequences are SGHAT and FQDESV (reference sequence). The CDR3 region has the DNA TGTGCCAGCAGCTGGACAGGGCGGTCGGACTACAATGAGCAGTTCTTC. Protein: CASSWTGRSDYNEQFF.

The chain couples TRBV7-6 to TRBJ1-5; D is ambiguous. Germline CDR1 is SGHVS and CDR2 is FNYEAQ. The CDR3 totals 17 residues. With 2 bases removed from V and 0 bases from J, the gap between germline ends came to 14 bases. CDR3 sequence reads: CASSLSGPDYSNQPQHF. DNA for the CDR3: TGTGCCAGCAGCTTATCGGGTCCAGACTATAGCAATCAGCCCCAGCATTTT.

The rearrangement uses TRBV13 and TRBJ2-1, with a possible D match to TRBD2 (7 bases). The CDR3 totals 15 residues. CDR1 PRHDT and CDR2 FYEKMQ come from the germline V gene (reference sequence). V was pared by 2 bases and J by 3 bases, with 11 bases between. CDR3 coding DNA: TGTGCCAGCAGCTTAAACGGGGGGCTCTACAATGAGCAGTTCTTC. Its translation is CASSLNGGLYNEQFF.

J is TRBJ1-5 and V is TRBV19, with no clear D. The V end was cut by 10 bases, the J end by 0 bases, with 22 bases between. Germline loops: CDR1 LNHDA, CDR2 SQIVND (reference sequence). The CDR3 length is 17 residues. CDR3 protein: CAKSRGLEILSNQPQHF. The CDR3, as DNA: TGTGCCAAGAGTCGAGGGTTAGAGATCCTTAGCAATCAGCCCCAGCATTTT.

The chain recombines TRBV1 with TRBJ2-7; the DNA was not used to check the table's D call, TRBD2. TRBV1 is termed a pseudogene. CDR3 length equals 15 residues. This CDR3 reads CTSSHGGDLTVEQYF. CDR3 nucleotides: TGCACCAGCAGCCACGGAGGGGATCTAACCGTCGAGCAGTACTTC.

This clone was counted a single time. This rearrangement joins TRBV19 to TRBJ2-2, with TRBD1 matching over 8 bases. The V gene's germline CDR1 is LNHDA and CDR2 SQIVND (reference sequence). V shed 4 bases and J 1 base; nucleotides not matched to a gene: 5. This CDR3 spans 16 amino acids. CDR3 in DNA: TGTGCCAGTAGTACCCCCGGGACAGGGAACACCGGGGAGCTGTTTTTT. Translated, it gives CASSTPGTGNTGELFF.

This clone was observed a single time. The chain has TRBV6-1 and TRBJ1-6; no firm D call. The CDR3 loop spans 15 amino acids. V shed 4 bases and J shed 7 bases, with 14 bases lying between them. Per germline, CDR1 MNHNS and CDR2 SASEGT. The CDR3 here is CASSGRGELNSPLHF. The CDR3 DNA sequence: TGTGCCAGCAGTGGACGGGGTGAGCTAAATTCACCCCTCCACTTT.

This clone turned up a few times. The rearrangement links TRBV9 to TRBJ2-5; TRBD2 agrees at 9 bases. In germline, CDR1 is SGDLS, CDR2 YYNGEE. This CDR3 spans 13 amino acids. V was clipped by 4 bases and J by 5 bases; unmatched bases: 3. The CDR3 sequence is CASSSSGGETQYF. CDR3 sequence (DNA): TGTGCCAGCAGCTCGAGCGGGGGGGAGACCCAGTACTTC.

V and J are TRBV29-1 and TRBJ1-1; 7 bases are a match to TRBD1. Germline CDR1 SQVTM, CDR2 ANQGSEA. The CDR3 contains 14 residues. V lost 6 bases, J lost 2 bases, and 9 bases stayed unmatched. CDR3 coding DNA: TGCAGCGTCACCGGGACAGAAAGAAACACTGAAGCTTTCTTT. It yields the protein CSVTGTERNTEAFF.

This clone has a single count. The CDR3 region is CASSQAGTENQPQHF. The DNA of the CDR3 is TGCGCCAGCAGCCAAGCCGGGACAGAGAATCAGCCCCAGCATTTT. The genes are TRBV4-1 and TRBJ1-5; 7 nucleotides match TRBD1. V lost 1 base and J lost 4; bases outside the gene matches: 4. CDR3 length: 15 amino acids. CDR1 and CDR2 from the germline V gene are MGHRA and YSYEKL.

This clone was detected only once. This sequence joins TRBV4-1 and TRBJ2-7; 7 bases match TRBD1. This CDR3 has 15 amino acids. Germline CDR1 is MGHRA and CDR2 is YSYEKL. J was trimmed by 2 bases and V by 3 bases; bases with no gene match: 7. DNA for the CDR3: TGCGCCAGCAGCCAGAACTACAGGGGACCCTACGAGCAGTACTTC. Translating gives CASSQNYRGPYEQYF.

The rearrangement joins TRBV4-2 to TRBJ2-7, with 10 bases fitting TRBD2. V shed 1 base, J shed 1 base, and the junction held 10 bases outside the gene matches. Germline CDR1 LGHNA, CDR2 YNFKEQ. There are 18 residues in the CDR3. In nucleotides, the CDR3 is TGTGCCAGCAGCCAAGCAATCAGCGGGGGGGACACATCCTACGAGCAGTACTTC. This sequence encodes CASSQAISGGDTSYEQYF.

This chain joins TRBV29-1 and TRBJ1-2; D remains ambiguous. This CDR3 region has 12 residues. V was shortened by 6 bases and J by 8 bases, with 16 bases between the two germline ends. The germline CDR1 and CDR2 sequences are SQVTM and ANQGSEA. CDR3 residues: CSVQTGREGYTF. As DNA, the CDR3 is TGCAGCGTCCAGACGGGGAGGGAAGGCTACACCTTC.

CDR3 in amino acids: CASSIKGGSPLHF. CDR3 in DNA: TGTGCCAGTAGTATAAAAGGGGGCTCACCCCTCCACTTT. The chain couples TRBV19 to TRBJ1-6; 7 nucleotides align to TRBD1. The J segment lost 10 bases and the V segment lost 2 bases, leaving 2 bases of the junction unmatched. CDR3 size: 13 residues. The germline gives CDR1 LNHDA, CDR2 SQIVND (reference sequence).

The rearrangement links TRBV27 to TRBJ2-1, with D possibly being TRBD1 (5 bases). Germline CDR1 reads MNHEY; CDR2 reads SMNVEV (reference sequence). The CDR3 runs to 15 residues. Trimming removed 2 bases from V and 1 base from J, with 9 bases in between. The CDR3 protein is CASSLGRASYNEQFF. CDR3 nucleotide sequence: TGTGCCAGCAGTTTAGGCAGGGCTTCCTACAATGAGCAGTTCTTC.

The chain is built from TRBV7-2 and TRBJ1-5; no clear D gene. The V gene's germline CDR1 is SGHTA and CDR2 FQGNSA. V was pared by 1 base and J by 5 bases, with 12 bases between. CDR3 size: 15 residues. CDR3 region: CASSLVAAEDQPQHF. DNA for the CDR3: TGTGCCAGCAGCTTAGTCGCGGCTGAGGATCAGCCCCAGCATTTT.

The V call is TRBV5-4, the J call TRBJ1-1, with D perhaps TRBD1 (5 bases). V was cut by 4 bases and J by 8 bases, with 12 bases left in between. Germline V lookup: CDR1 SGHNT, CDR2 YYREEE (reference sequence). This CDR3 has 12 residues. DNA for the CDR3: TGTGCCAGCAGCGTACAGGAGAGAGAAGCTTTCTTT. Its protein is CASSVQEREAFF. The full variable domain, its missing parts supplied by reference TRBV5-4 and TRBJ1-1, is ETGVTQSPTHLIKTRGQQVTLRCSSQSGHNTVSWYQQALGQGPQFIFQYYREEENGRGNFPPRFSGLQFPNYSSELNVNALELDDSALYLCASSVQEREAFFGQGTRLTVV.

V and J are TRBV6-1 and TRBJ2-1; D may be TRBD2 (5 bases). Germline CDR1 is MNHNS and CDR2 is SASEGT. The CDR3 consists of 19 residues. V was clipped by 2 bases and J by 2 bases, with 22 bases between them. CDR3 nucleotide sequence: TGTGCCAGCAGTGAAAGAGAAGGACTGCGGCCGCCAGCCTACAATGAGCAGTTCTTC. Encoded protein: CASSEREGLRPPAYNEQFF.

The chain couples TRBV4-2 to TRBJ2-5; 11 bases align to TRBD2. The CDR3 is made up of 19 amino acids. CDR1 and CDR2 (germline): LGHNA, YNFKEQ. V was pared by 0 bases and J by 1 base, with 10 bases of the junction left unmatched. The CDR3, as DNA: TGTGCCAGCAGCCAAGAAGGGCCCCTAGCGGGGGGCCCCCAAGAGACCCAGTACTTC. Its translation: CASSQEGPLAGGPQETQYF.